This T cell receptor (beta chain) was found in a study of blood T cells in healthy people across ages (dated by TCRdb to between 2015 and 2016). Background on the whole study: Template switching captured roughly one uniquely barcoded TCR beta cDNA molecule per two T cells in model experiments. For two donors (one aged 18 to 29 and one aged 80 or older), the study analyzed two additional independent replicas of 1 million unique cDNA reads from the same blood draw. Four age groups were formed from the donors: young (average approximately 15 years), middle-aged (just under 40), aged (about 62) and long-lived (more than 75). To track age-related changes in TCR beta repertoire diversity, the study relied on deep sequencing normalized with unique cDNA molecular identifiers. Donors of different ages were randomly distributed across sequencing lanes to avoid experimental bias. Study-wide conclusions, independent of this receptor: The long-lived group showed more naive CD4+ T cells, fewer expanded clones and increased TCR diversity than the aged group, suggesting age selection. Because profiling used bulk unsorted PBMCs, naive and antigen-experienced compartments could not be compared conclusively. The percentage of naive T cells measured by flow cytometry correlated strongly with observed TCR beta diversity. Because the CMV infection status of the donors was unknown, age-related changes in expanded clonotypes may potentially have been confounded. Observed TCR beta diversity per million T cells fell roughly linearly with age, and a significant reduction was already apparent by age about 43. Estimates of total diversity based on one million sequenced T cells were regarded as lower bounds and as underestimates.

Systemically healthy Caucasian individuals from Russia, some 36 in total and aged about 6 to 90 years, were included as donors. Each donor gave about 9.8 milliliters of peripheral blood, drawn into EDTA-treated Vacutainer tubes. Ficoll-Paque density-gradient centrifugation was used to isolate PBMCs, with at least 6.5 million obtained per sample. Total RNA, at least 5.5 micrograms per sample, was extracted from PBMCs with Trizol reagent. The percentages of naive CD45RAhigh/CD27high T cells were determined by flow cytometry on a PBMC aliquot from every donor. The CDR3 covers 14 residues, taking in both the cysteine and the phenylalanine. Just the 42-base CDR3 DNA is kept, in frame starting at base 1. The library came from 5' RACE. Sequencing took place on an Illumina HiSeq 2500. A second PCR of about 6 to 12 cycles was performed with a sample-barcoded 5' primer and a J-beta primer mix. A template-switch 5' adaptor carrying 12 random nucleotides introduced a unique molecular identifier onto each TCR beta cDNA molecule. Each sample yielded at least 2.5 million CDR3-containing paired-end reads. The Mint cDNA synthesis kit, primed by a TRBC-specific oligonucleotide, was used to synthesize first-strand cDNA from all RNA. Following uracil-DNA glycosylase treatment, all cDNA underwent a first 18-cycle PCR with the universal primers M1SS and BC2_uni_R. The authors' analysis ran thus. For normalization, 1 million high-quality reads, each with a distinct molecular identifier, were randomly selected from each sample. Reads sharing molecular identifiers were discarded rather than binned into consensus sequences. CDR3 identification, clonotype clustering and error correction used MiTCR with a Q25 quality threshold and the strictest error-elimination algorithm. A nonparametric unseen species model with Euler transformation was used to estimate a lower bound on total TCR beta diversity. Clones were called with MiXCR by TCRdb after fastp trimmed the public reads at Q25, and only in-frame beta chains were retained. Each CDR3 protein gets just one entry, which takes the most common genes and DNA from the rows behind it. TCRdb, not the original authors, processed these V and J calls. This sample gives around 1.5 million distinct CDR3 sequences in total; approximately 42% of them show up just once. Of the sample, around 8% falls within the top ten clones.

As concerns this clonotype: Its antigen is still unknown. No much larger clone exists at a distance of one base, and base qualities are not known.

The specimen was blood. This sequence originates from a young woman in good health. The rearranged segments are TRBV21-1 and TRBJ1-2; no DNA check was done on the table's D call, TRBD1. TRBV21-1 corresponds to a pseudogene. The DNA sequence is TGTGCCAGCATGGGAGGACAGTTAGGGGATGGCTACACCTTC. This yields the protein CASMGGQLGDGYTF.